This T cell receptor beta chain was profiled in a study of T cell responses to AZD1222 COVID-19 vaccine. Findings and caveats of the study: Among those given AZD1222, only five or six were seropositive at baseline.

This clone appeared a few times. The antigen is undetermined. Sequencing used immunoSEQ multiplex PCR; TCRdb keeps in-frame clones, though not all of them. Among about 90,000 clones listed, under 95% were seen once. Germline CDR1 reads KGHSH; CDR2 reads LQKENI. The CDR3 sequence is 14 residues long. Germline trimming cut 3 bases from V and 8 bases from J; bases unmatched to any gene: 7. The rearrangement joins TRBV18 to TRBJ1-1; 9 nucleotides match TRBD1. Material: peripheral blood, obtained on day 0 of MenACWY control vaccination. The receptor was isolated from an adult in good health. CDR3 amino acids: CASSPGTGPNEAFF. CDR3 in DNA: TGTGCCAGCTCACCCGGGACAGGGCCTAACGAAGCTTTCTTT.